Described below is a single T cell receptor (beta chain) sequence and its context. Sequencing was performed with immunoSEQ multiplex PCR; in TCRdb, only in-frame clones are kept and a portion is missing. The table shows 170,000 or so clones, with roughly 87% occurring only once. This record belongs to a study of blood T cell repertoires in COVID-19. Study-level background: In each case, the material was cDNA or gDNA derived from T cells, B-cell-depleted T cells, or PBMCs.

Specimen: peripheral blood. The sequence was collected from a man between 18 and 35 years old who had recovered from COVID-19.

In DNA form, the CDR3 reads TGTGCCAGCAGTCCGGGACAGGGGACCTACGAGCAGTACTTC. It yields the protein CASSPGQGTYEQYF. This chain uses TRBV6-5 with TRBJ2-7; TRBD1 agrees at 10 bases. CDR1 is MNHEY, CDR2 SVGAGI, per germline. CDR3 length equals 14 residues. J gave up 2 bases and V 5 bases, and 3 bases lay outside the gene matches.